This TCR beta chain was profiled in a study of blood T cell repertoires in COVID-19. For the study at large: T cells, B-cell-depleted T cells, or PBMCs supplied cDNA or gDNA.

This clone was observed a single time. The study drew participants aged roughly 18 to 95 years from around 24 US areas. The V gene's germline CDR1 is KGHSH and CDR2 LQKENI. The V gene lost 2 bases and the J gene lost 14 bases, with 13 bases spanning the gap. The CDR3 spans 13 residues. Using immunoSEQ multiplex PCR, the repertoire was profiled, and TCRdb retains in-frame clones only, with some absent. This sample has more than 200,000 clones; approximately 90% occur once, and the top ten carry about 6%. What was sequenced was PBMCs or T cells enriched from blood (not recorded which). The receptor's source is a woman younger than 45 with acute COVID-19. The chain carries TRBV18 and TRBJ1-6; no definite D call. This chain's CDR3 is CASSPSREVALHF. The CDR3 DNA follows: TGTGCCAGCTCACCAAGCCGGGAAGTTGCCCTCCACTTT.